This is a list of T cell receptor beta chains from one sample in a study of chemoradiotherapy in HPV16-positive cancers. Sequencing used immunoSEQ multiplex PCR; TCRdb keeps in-frame clones, though not all of them. Of roughly 9,300 clones listed, about 82% were seen once; the top ten hold about 2.4%. The input for sequencing was blood, taken from a patient who underwent chemoradiotherapy. These receptors came from a human donor with HPV-associated anogenital cancer. CDR3s include the opening cysteine and the closing phenylalanine or tryptophan. D genes are given only for firm matches. Some rows have no size entry. The others give once, few or many, or a class for an expanded clone.

D gene,V gene,J gene,CDR3 length,clone size,CDR3 DNA,CDR3 protein
-,TRBV29-1,TRBJ1-1,14,-,TGCAGCGTTGTTGAGAAATTATTAACAACTGAAGCTTTCTTT,CSVVEKLLTTEAFF
-,TRBV27,TRBJ2-2,14,-,TGTGCCAGCAGTCCCTCGGGACATCCCGGGGAGCTGTTTTTT,CASSPSGHPGELFF
-,TRBV2,TRBJ1-5,13,few,TGTGCCAGCAGTGAATTTGAGAATCAGCCCCAGCATTTT,CASSEFENQPQHF
TRBD2,TRBV5-1,TRBJ2-1,16,-,TGCGCCAGCAGCACCCGGTGGCGGGGCCCGGGGGGGGAGCAGTTCTTC,CASSTRWRGPGGEQFF
-,TRBV19,TRBJ1-5,13,-,TGTGCCAGTAGTTTCAGCAGCAATCAGCCCCAGCATTTT,CASSFSSNQPQHF
-,TRBV29-1,TRBJ1-2,15,-,TGCAGCGTTAAACGTTTTGGGGAAACTAACTATGGCTACACCTTC,CSVKRFGETNYGYTF
-,TRBV6-5,TRBJ1-5,15,-,TGTGCCAGCAGTTACAGGTGGGGGGACAATCAGCCCCAGCATTTT,CASSYRWGDNQPQHF
-,TRBV9,TRBJ2-2,12,-,TGTGCCAGCAGCGTAGTCTCCGGGGAGCTGTTTTTT,CASSVVSGELFF
TRBD1,TRBV19,TRBJ2-3,14,-,TGTGCCAGTGCAGTAACAGGGGGCGGGGATACGCAGTATTTT,CASAVTGGGDTQYF
-,TRBV19,TRBJ1-1,13,few,TGTGCCAGTAGTATTTCCGTGGACACTGAAGCTTTCTTT,CASSISVDTEAFF
-,TRBV7-9,TRBJ1-1,15,few,TGTGCCAGCAGCCCACGGACCCTCATGAACACTGAAGCTTTCTTT,CASSPRTLMNTEAFF
-,TRBV6-6,TRBJ2-3,13,-,TGTGCCAGCAGTCCCCGTGAGGGGGATACGCAGTATTTT,CASSPREGDTQYF
TRBD1,TRBV7-9,TRBJ1-2,14,-,TGTGCCGGTTCAATGGCAGGGGGCATAAATGGCTACACCTTC,CAGSMAGGINGYTF
-,TRBV14,TRBJ2-7,11,-,TGTGCCAGCAGCCAAAGGGACGAGCAGTACTTC,CASSQRDEQYF
TRBD1,TRBV6-5,TRBJ2-1,14,once,TGTGCCAGCAGTCTGGGACAGGGGTACAATGAGCAGTTCTTC,CASSLGQGYNEQFF
-,TRBV27,TRBJ2-1,15,-,TGTGCCAGCAGGACCTTCGCGGGCCCCTACAATGAGCAGTTCTTC,CASRTFAGPYNEQFF
TRBD2,TRBV11-2,TRBJ2-1,15,-,TGTGCCAGCAGCCCCGGGACTAGCGGGGGGGGCGAGCAGTTCTTC,CASSPGTSGGGEQFF
TRBD1,TRBV18,TRBJ2-1,16,-,TGTGCCAGCTCACAAGCGGGACAGGGCCAATACAATGAGCAGTTCTTC,CASSQAGQGQYNEQFF
TRBD2,TRBV5-1,TRBJ2-3,16,-,TGCGCCAGCAGCCCCGGACTAGCCGCCAACGGAGATACGCAGTATTTT,CASSPGLAANGDTQYF
-,TRBV4-3,TRBJ1-2,16,-,TGCGCCAGCAGCCAGAGTGTCCGAACAGGCTTGTATGGCTACACCTTC,CASSQSVRTGLYGYTF
-,TRBV5-1,TRBJ2-2,13,-,TGCGCCAGCAGCTTGCAGGGTACCGGGGAGCTGTTTTTT,CASSLQGTGELFF
-,TRBV9,TRBJ1-1,13,-,TGTGCCAGCAGCGCCCAGGAGAGGGCTGAAGCTTTCTTT,CASSAQERAEAFF
TRBD1,TRBV7-9,TRBJ2-2,16,-,TGTGCCAGCAGCCCCCGGGGACAGATAAGGACCGGGGAGCTGTTTTTT,CASSPRGQIRTGELFF
-,TRBV7-3,TRBJ1-1,12,-,TGTGCCAGCAGCTCCACAGGAGCTGAAGCTTTCTTT,CASSSTGAEAFF
TRBD1,TRBV7-9,TRBJ2-3,15,-,TGTGCCAGCAGCCGAATACAGGGGGTGGCAGATACGCAGTATTTT,CASSRIQGVADTQYF
-,TRBV4-1,TRBJ2-2,15,few,TGCGCCAGCAGCCAAGGTCCGATGGGGGATCGGGAGCTGTTTTTT,CASSQGPMGDRELFF
TRBD1,TRBV2,TRBJ1-5,14,-,TGTGCCAGCAGGGGGACAGGTCAAAATCAGCCCCAGCATTTT,CASRGTGQNQPQHF
-,TRBV15,TRBJ1-4,17,-,TGTGCCACCAGCAGATCCCCACTTTTTGCAACTAATGAAAAACTGTTTTTT,CATSRSPLFATNEKLFF
-,TRBV27,TRBJ1-2,13,few,TGTGCCAGCAGTTTATTGGGGAACTATGGCTACACCTTC,CASSLLGNYGYTF
-,TRBV5-4,TRBJ1-6,12,-,TGTGCCAGCAGCTTACAGAATTCACCCCTCCACTTT,CASSLQNSPLHF
-,TRBV18,TRBJ2-6,16,-,TGTGCCAGCTCACCACAGGACCTCTCTGGGGCCAACGTCCTGACTTTC,CASSPQDLSGANVLTF
-,TRBV2,TRBJ1-5,15,-,TGTGCCAGCAGTGAAGGGGGTTATAGCAATCAGCCCCAGCATTTT,CASSEGGYSNQPQHF
-,TRBV29-1,TRBJ1-1,12,-,TGCAGCGTTGAAGTTAGGGTCACTGAAGCTTTCTTT,CSVEVRVTEAFF
TRBD1,TRBV27,TRBJ1-4,18,-,TGTGCCAGCAGTTTATCAAGGAGGGGGCACGAAACTAATGAAAAACTGTTTTTT,CASSLSRRGHETNEKLFF
TRBD1,TRBV7-9,TRBJ1-1,15,few,TGTGCCAGCAGCTTAGGGACAGGGGGCAGAACTGAAGCTTTCTTT,CASSLGTGGRTEAFF
TRBD2,TRBV29-1,TRBJ2-5,14,-,TGCAGCGTAGACGTTAGCGGGGGGCAGGAGACCCAGTACTTC,CSVDVSGGQETQYF
-,TRBV6-1,TRBJ2-7,14,few,TGTGCCAGCAGTGAAGAGGGCGCTACGACCGAGCAGTACTTC,CASSEEGATTEQYF
-,TRBV19,TRBJ1-4,14,-,TGTGCCAGTAAGTGGGACCCTAAAAAAGAAAAACTGTTTTTT,CASKWDPKKEKLFF
-,TRBV18,TRBJ2-2,17,-,TGTGCCAGCTCCCCCGCCGCCGGGACGGTGAACACCGGGGAGCTGTTTTTT,CASSPAAGTVNTGELFF
-,TRBV6-1,TRBJ1-2,14,-,TGTGCCAGCAGTGCCAGCCAGTCTGGGGGTGGCTACACCTTC,CASSASQSGGGYTF
-,TRBV5-1,TRBJ1-4,13,-,TGCGCCAGCAGCTTGGCCCGTCAAGAAAAACTGTTTTTT,CASSLARQEKLFF
-,TRBV19,TRBJ1-5,14,-,TGTGCCAGTAGTATTTCGCTCAACAATCAGCCCCAGCATTTT,CASSISLNNQPQHF
-,TRBV9,TRBJ2-3,19,-,TGTGCCAGCAGCGTAGCGGGAGTGACAGCCAGCCTCCGCACAGATACGCAGTATTTT,CASSVAGVTASLRTDTQYF
-,TRBV29-1,TRBJ1-1,14,few,TGCAGCGTTGGGGTAGGGGGGGGGTACACTGAAGCTTTCTTT,CSVGVGGGYTEAFF
TRBD2,TRBV5-8,TRBJ2-1,17,-,TGTGCCAGCAGCTTGCGTCTTCTTAGCGGGGGGGCGGATGAGCAGTTCTTC,CASSLRLLSGGADEQFF
-,TRBV5-1,TRBJ2-7,12,-,TGCGCCAGCAGCTTGGGATTCTACGAGCAGTACTTC,CASSLGFYEQYF
-,TRBV25-1,TRBJ2-3,14,-,TGTGCCAGCAGTTCCACCGGGCCCGCAGATACGCAGTATTTT,CASSSTGPADTQYF
-,TRBV19,TRBJ2-1,15,-,TGTGCCAGTAGTATAGGCCAGGGTACCTACAATGAGCAGTTCTTC,CASSIGQGTYNEQFF
-,TRBV5-8,TRBJ2-2,13,-,TGTGCCAGCAGCCCGGGACTTTCCGGGGAGCTGTTTTTT,CASSPGLSGELFF
-,TRBV14,TRBJ1-1,18,few,TGTGCCAGCAGCCAAGATCTACGGAGTCGGACGGACAACACTGAAGCTTTCTTT,CASSQDLRSRTDNTEAFF
-,TRBV6-5,TRBJ1-1,15,-,TGTGCCAGCAGTTACAAGACAGTTTGGAACACTGAAGCTTTCTTT,CASSYKTVWNTEAFF
-,TRBV14,TRBJ1-4,15,-,TGTGCCAGCAGCCCGGAACAGGTTATTTCGGAAAAACTGTTTTTT,CASSPEQVISEKLFF
-,TRBV7-6,TRBJ2-5,15,-,TGTGCCAGCAGCTTAGAGGTGGGGGCGCGGGAGACCCAGTACTTC,CASSLEVGARETQYF
-,TRBV5-6,TRBJ1-1,14,-,TGTGCCAGCAGCTTGGAGGTCGAGTTGGATCCGGCTTTCTTT,CASSLEVELDPAFF
TRBD1,TRBV18,TRBJ2-6,19,-,TGTGCCAGCTCACTCGCCTCAGTGACAGGGACCACTGGGGCCAACGTCCTGACTTTC,CASSLASVTGTTGANVLTF
-,TRBV28,TRBJ2-7,14,-,TGTGCCAGCAGTCTTGCGGCGCCACCCTACGAGCAGTACTTC,CASSLAAPPYEQYF
-,TRBV6-1,TRBJ1-2,12,-,TGTGCCAGCAGTGAAGGGGCCCTGAGCTACACCTTC,CASSEGALSYTF